The present T cell receptor (beta chain) was sequenced within a study of breast tumors, draining lymph nodes, adjacent tissues (dated by TCRdb to the mid-2010s). Broadly, across the study: TCR beta repertoires were compared across tumor, adjacent nontumor tissue and axillary lymph nodes obtained from breast cancer patients. In human breast cancer, the study set out to evaluate how tumor, surrounding tissue and draining lymph node repertoires relate to one another and whether T cells may move between these sites.

There are 16 amino acids in the CDR3, from cysteine to phenylalanine inclusive. Left in the record is the CDR3 DNA by itself, 48 bases read in frame from the first base. At the junction V is shortened by 6 bases and J by 1 base, with 17 bases in between. Sequences SGHAT (CDR1) and FQNNGV (CDR2) are obtained from the germline V gene. Study-wide findings and limitations: A scenario in which most tumor T cells derive from the lymph node and then expand within tumor tissue was judged to be consistent with the data. Tumor and nontumor tissue repertoires were found to be significantly more similar in luminal-like than in basal-like breast cancer. Tumors showed preferential V and J gene usage, and their T-cell repertoire diversity fell below that of lymph nodes yet above that of nontumor tissue. The study presented the conclusion that tumor T cells originate in lymph nodes as consistent with a hypothesis, not as something directly demonstrated.

TCRdb records Illumina HiSeq 2000 as the sequencer. TCR beta chain libraries were generated through multiplex PCR amplification. High-throughput sequencing was used to analyze the amplified TCR beta chain products. TCRdb took the public reads, trimmed them with fastp at Q25, ran MiXCR for clone calling and kept in-frame beta chains. Each record represents a unique CDR3 protein, reported with the most common genes and DNA among its rows. Within this sample are roughly 17,000 distinct CDR3 sequences, with over 40% of them counted one time only. The ten largest clones represent approximately 18% of the sample. This clonotype was recorded once. No cognate antigen has been identified for it. Base qualities were left out, and no much larger clone turns up one base away. Evidence from one read is weak.

This TCR came from a female donor with breast cancer. Some clones in this sample may be carry-over from other donors' samples. The specimen sequenced was breast tumor tissue. Here the chain combines TRBV11-2 and TRBJ2-3; a tentative D call is TRBD2 (5 bases match). The nucleotides are TGTGCCAGCAGTGCCCCCCCGAGCGGAGGCACAGATACGCAGTATTTT. This codes for CASSAPPSGGTDTQYF. Joined to the reference TRBV11-2 and TRBJ2-3 proteins, this CDR3 gives the full variable domain: EAGVAQSPRYKIIEKRQSVAFWCNPISGHATLYWYQQILGQGPKLLIQFQNNGVVDDSQLPKDRFSAERLKGVDSTLKIQPAKLEDSAVYLCASSAPPSGGTDTQYFGPGTRLTVL.